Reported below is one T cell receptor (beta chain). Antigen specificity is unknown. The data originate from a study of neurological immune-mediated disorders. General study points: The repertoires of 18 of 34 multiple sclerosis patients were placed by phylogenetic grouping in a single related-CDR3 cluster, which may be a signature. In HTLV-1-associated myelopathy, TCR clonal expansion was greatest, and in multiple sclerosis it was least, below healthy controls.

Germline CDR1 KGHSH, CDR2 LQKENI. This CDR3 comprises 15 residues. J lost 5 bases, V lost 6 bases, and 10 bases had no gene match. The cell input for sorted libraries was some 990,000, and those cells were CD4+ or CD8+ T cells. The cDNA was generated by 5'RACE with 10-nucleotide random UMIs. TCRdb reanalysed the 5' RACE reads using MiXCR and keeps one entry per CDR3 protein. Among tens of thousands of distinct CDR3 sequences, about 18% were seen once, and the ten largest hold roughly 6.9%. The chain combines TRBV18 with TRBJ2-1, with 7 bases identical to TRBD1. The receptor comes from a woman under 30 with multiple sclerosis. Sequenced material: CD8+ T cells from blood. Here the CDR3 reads CASSDRDSGNNEQFF. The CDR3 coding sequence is TGTGCCAGCTCGGACCGGGACAGTGGTAACAATGAGCAGTTCTTC.